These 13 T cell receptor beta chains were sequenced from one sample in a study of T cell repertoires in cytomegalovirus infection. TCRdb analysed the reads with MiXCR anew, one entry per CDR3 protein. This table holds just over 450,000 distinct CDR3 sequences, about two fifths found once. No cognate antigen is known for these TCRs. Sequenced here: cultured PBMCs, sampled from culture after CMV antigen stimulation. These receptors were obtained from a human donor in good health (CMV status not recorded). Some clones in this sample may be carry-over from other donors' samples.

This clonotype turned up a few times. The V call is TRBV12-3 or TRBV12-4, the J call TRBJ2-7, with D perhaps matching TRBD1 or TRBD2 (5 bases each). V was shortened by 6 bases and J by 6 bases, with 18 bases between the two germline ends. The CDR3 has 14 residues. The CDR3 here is CASSPRAGLGEQYF. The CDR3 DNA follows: TGTGCCAGCAGCCCGAGGGCAGGGCTGGGCGAGCAGTACTTC.

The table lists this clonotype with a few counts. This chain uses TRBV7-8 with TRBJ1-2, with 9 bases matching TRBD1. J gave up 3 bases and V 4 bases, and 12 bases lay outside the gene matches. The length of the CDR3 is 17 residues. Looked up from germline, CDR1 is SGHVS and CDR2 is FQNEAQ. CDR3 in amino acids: CASSSADRGSVHYGYTF. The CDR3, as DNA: TGTGCCAGCAGCTCTGCGGACAGGGGAAGTGTCCACTATGGCTACACCTTC. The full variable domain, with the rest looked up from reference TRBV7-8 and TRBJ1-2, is GAGVSQSPRYKVAKRGQDVALRCDPISGHVSLFWYQQALGQGPEFLTYFQNEAQLDKSGLPSDRFFAERPEGSVSTLKIQRTQQEDSAVYLCASSSADRGSVHYGYTFGSGTRLTVV.

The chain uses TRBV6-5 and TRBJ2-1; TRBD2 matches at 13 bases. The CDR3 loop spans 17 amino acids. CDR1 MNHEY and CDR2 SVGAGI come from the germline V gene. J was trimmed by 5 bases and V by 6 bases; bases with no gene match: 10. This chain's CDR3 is CASRHLSLAGGHNEQFF. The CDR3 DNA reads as TGTGCCAGCAGGCACTTATCACTAGCGGGGGGGCACAATGAGCAGTTCTTC.

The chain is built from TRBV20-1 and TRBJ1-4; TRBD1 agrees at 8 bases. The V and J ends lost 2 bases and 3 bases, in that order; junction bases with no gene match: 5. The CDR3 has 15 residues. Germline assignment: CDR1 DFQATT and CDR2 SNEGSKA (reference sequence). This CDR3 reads CSARLPTGANEKLFF. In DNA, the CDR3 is TGCAGTGCTAGACTTCCGACAGGGGCTAATGAAAAACTGTTTTTT.

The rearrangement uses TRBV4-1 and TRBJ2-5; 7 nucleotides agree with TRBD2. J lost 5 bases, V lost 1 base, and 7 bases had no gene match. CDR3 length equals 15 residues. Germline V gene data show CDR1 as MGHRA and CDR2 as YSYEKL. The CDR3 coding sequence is TGCGCCAGCAGCCAAGTGGGGGAGGGTCGGGAGACCCAGTACTTC. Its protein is CASSQVGEGRETQYF.

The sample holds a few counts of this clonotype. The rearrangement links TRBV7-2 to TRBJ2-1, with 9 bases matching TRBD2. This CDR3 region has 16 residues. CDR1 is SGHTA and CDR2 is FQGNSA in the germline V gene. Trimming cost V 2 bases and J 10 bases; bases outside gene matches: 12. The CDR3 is CASSLKWGLAPHEQFF. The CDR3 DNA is TGTGCCAGCAGCTTAAAGTGGGGACTAGCTCCTCACGAGCAGTTCTTC.

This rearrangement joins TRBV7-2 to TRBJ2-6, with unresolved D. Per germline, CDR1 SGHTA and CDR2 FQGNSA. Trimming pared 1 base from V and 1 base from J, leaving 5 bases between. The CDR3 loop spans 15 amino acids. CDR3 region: CASSLGVSGANVLTF. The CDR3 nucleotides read TGTGCCAGCAGCTTAGGAGTTTCTGGGGCCAACGTCCTGACTTTC. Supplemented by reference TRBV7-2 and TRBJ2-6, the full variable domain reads GAGVSQSPSNKVTEKGKDVELRCDPISGHTALYWYRQSLGQGLEFLIYFQGNSAPDKSGLPSDRFSAERTGGSVSTLTIQRTQQEDSAVYLCASSLGVSGANVLTFGAGSRLTVL.

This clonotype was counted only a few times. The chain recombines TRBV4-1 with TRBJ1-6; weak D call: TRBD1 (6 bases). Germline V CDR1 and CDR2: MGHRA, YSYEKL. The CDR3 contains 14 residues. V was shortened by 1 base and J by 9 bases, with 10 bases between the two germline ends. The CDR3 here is CASSQGQVGSPLHF. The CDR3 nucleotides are TGCGCCAGCAGCCAAGGACAGGTTGGTTCACCCCTCCACTTT.

The CDR3 loop reads CASSLFLLGGGGTAFF. In nucleotides, the CDR3 is TGTGCCAGCAGCTTATTTTTGTTAGGGGGGGGGGGGACCGCTTTCTTT. V usage is TRBV7-2 and J usage is TRBJ1-1; maybe TRBD1 (6 bases). The germline V gene encodes CDR1 SGHTA and CDR2 FQGNSA. V was cut by 2 bases and J by 11 bases, with 24 bases left in between. The CDR3 runs 16 residues. Full variable domain (remainder filled in from reference TRBV7-2 and TRBJ1-1): GAGVSQSPSNKVTEKGKDVELRCDPISGHTALYWYRQSLGQGLEFLIYFQGNSAPDKSGLPSDRFSAERTGGSVSTLTIQRTQQEDSAVYLCASSLFLLGGGGTAFFGQGTRLTVV.

The CDR3 reads CASSFLGTLGADNEQFF. CDR3 nucleotides: TGTGCCAGCAGTTTCCTGGGGACCCTCGGCGCCGACAATGAGCAGTTCTTC. The chain couples TRBV28 to TRBJ2-1, with D possibly being TRBD1 or TRBD2 (5 bases each). Per the germline V gene, CDR1 is MDHEN and CDR2 is SYDVKM. The CDR3 consists of 17 residues. Trimming pared 3 bases from V and 5 bases from J, leaving 20 bases between. Using reference TRBV28 and TRBJ2-1 for the parts outside the CDR3, the full variable domain is DVKVTQSSRYLVKRTGEKVFLECVQDMDHENMFWYRQDPGLGLRLIYFSYDVKMKEKGDIPEGYSVSREKKERFSLILESASTNQTSMYLCASSFLGTLGADNEQFFGPGTRLTVL.

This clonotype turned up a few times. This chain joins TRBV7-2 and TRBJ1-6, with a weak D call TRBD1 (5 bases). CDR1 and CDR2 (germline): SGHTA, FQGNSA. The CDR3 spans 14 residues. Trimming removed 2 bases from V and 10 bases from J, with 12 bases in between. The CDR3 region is CASSLLGVLSPLHF. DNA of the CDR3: TGTGCCAGCAGCTTATTGGGGGTTTTGTCACCCCTCCACTTT.

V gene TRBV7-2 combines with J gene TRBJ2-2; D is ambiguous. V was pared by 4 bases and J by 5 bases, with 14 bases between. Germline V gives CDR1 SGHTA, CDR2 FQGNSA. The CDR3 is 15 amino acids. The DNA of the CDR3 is TGTGCCAGCAGCTACGTGGTGGACGGGACCGGGGAGCTGTTTTTT. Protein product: CASSYVVDGTGELFF.

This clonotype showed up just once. CDR3 bases: TGCAGCGTTGAACGGGGGGCAACAGATACGCAGTATTTT. This translates into CSVERGATDTQYF. V usage is TRBV29-1 and J usage is TRBJ2-3, with TRBD2 as a possible D gene (7 bases). Trimming pared 2 bases from V and 3 bases from J, leaving 9 bases between. The CDR3 extends over 13 amino acids. Germline V gives CDR1 SQVTM, CDR2 ANQGSEA.